These 21 T cell receptor beta chains were all obtained from the same sample, sequenced in a study of CD8+ T cells in alopecia areata. cDNA reverse transcribed from extracted RNA served as the sequencing template. Method: immunoSEQ multiplex PCR; TCRdb's copy keeps in-frame clones and lacks some. Of under 350,000 clones listed, 55% to 75% are singletons. Treatment defined: oral pan-JAK inhibitor, 5-10 mg twice daily. This specimen consisted of CD4+ T cells sorted from blood, obtained at week 24, from a patient treated with tofacitinib. The receptors were gathered from a human donor with alopecia areata.

The chain employs TRBV30 and TRBJ1-3; D gene unclear. CDR3 length: 12 residues. Germline V CDR1 and CDR2: GTSNPN, SVGIG (reference sequence). Between the trimmed V and J ends, which lost 1 base and 5 bases, there was a span of 6 bases. CDR3 nucleotide sequence: TGTGCCTGGAGTGGAGTGAGAAACACCATATATTTT. It encodes CAWSGVRNTIYF.

V usage is TRBV30 and J usage is TRBJ1-1; the D gene is possibly TRBD1 (5 bases). Germline lookup yields CDR1 GTSNPN and CDR2 SVGIG (reference sequence). The V gene lost 2 bases and the J gene lost 0 bases, with 10 bases spanning the gap. The CDR3 totals 14 residues. The CDR3 region is CAWSPGTLNTEAFF. The CDR3 region has the DNA TGTGCCTGGAGTCCCGGGACGTTGAACACTGAAGCTTTCTTT.

This clone was picked up a small number of times. Other DNA sequences of this sample code for an identical CDR3. The genes are TRBV9 and TRBJ1-2, with 7 bases matching TRBD1. With 0 bases clipped from V and 5 bases from J, the junction kept 4 bases outside the gene matches. Per germline, CDR1 SGDLS and CDR2 YYNGEE. The CDR3 sequence is 14 residues long. The CDR3 DNA reads as TGTGCCAGCAGCGTAGGAGGGACAGATTATGGCTACACCTTC. Encoded protein: CASSVGGTDYGYTF.

This sequence joins TRBV30 and TRBJ2-2; D is unclear. The CDR3 consists of 14 residues. The germline V gene has CDR1 GTSNPN and CDR2 SVGIG (reference sequence). Between the trimmed V and J ends, which lost 0 bases and 5 bases, there was a span of 10 bases. The CDR3 DNA is TGTGCCTGGAGTGTACGGTCCCCAACCGGGGAGCTGTTTTTT. Its translation is CAWSVRSPTGELFF.

The rearrangement links TRBV30 to TRBJ1-4; 7 bases agree with TRBD1. Germline V gene data show CDR1 as GTSNPN and CDR2 as SVGIG (reference sequence). The V gene end was trimmed by 0 bases and the J gene end by 7 bases; junction bases not matched to a gene: 5. There are 14 residues in the CDR3. CDR3 in DNA: TGTGCCTGGAGTGTTCAGGGGGGCGGTGAAAAACTGTTTTTT. It codes for CAWSVQGGGEKLFF.

V usage is TRBV6-5 and J usage is TRBJ2-5, with D tentatively TRBD2 (6 bases). The V gene's germline CDR1 is MNHEY and CDR2 SVGAGI. The CDR3 has 16 residues. The V end lost 4 bases, the J end lost 1 base, and 16 bases lay between the germline ends. CDR3 nucleotides: TGTGCCAGCAGTTCGCCCCCTCGGGGGTTCCAAGAGACCCAGTACTTC. This codes for CASSSPPRGFQETQYF.

This clone was observed at least ten times. The chain joins TRBV4-1 to TRBJ2-4, with 16 bases identical to TRBD2. J gave up 4 bases and V 1 base, and 7 bases lay outside the gene matches. The germline V gene encodes CDR1 MGHRA and CDR2 YSYEKL. There are 19 residues in the CDR3. CDR3 bases: TGCGCCAGCAGCCAAGCCGGGACTAGCGGGGGGGCCCTGAAAAACATTCAGTACTTC. This translates into CASSQAGTSGGALKNIQYF.

The sample holds a few counts of this clone. It is likely a read error: a sequence one base away is far more abundant. The chain uses TRBV15 and TRBJ2-5; the D is unclear. Looked up from germline, CDR1 is LNHNV and CDR2 is YYDKDF (reference sequence). This CDR3 region has 15 residues. CDR3 nucleotide sequence: TGTGCCACCAGCAGAGATAGGGCTTACCAAGAGACCCATTACTTC. This encodes CATSRDRAYQETHYF.

J is TRBJ2-5 and V is TRBV11-2, with D unclear. Trimming cost V 4 bases and J 5 bases, with 5 bases left between them. The CDR3 sequence is 11 residues long. Germline values: CDR1 SGHAT, CDR2 FQNNGV. This CDR3 reads CASSSRETQYF. CDR3 in DNA: TGTGCCAGCAGCTCCAGGGAGACCCAGTACTTC. Full variable domain (missing parts from reference TRBV11-2 and TRBJ2-5): EAGVAQSPRYKIIEKRQSVAFWCNPISGHATLYWYQQILGQGPKLLIQFQNNGVVDDSQLPKDRFSAERLKGVDSTLKIQPAKLEDSAVYLCASSSRETQYFGPGTRLLVL.

This clone turned up a few times. V usage is TRBV7-9 and J usage is TRBJ1-5; D is unclear. Germline values: CDR1 SEHNR, CDR2 FQNEAQ (reference sequence). Trimming stripped 5 bases from V and 0 bases from J, with 11 bases between. The CDR3 extends over 15 amino acids. CDR3 in DNA: TGTGCCAGCAGCCCGGACGGGGATAGCAATCAGCCCCAGCATTTT. The encoded protein is CASSPDGDSNQPQHF.

This chain uses TRBV4-2 with TRBJ2-3, with D tentatively TRBD2 (5 bases). The CDR3 contains 13 residues. Germline V gene lookup returns CDR1 LGHNA and CDR2 YNFKEQ. With 1 base removed from V and 6 bases from J, the gap between germline ends came to 8 bases. CDR3 sequence reads: CASSQVGGDTQYF. The CDR3 DNA follows: TGTGCCAGCAGCCAAGTGGGCGGGGATACGCAGTATTTT.

The V call is TRBV4-1, the J call TRBJ2-5, with 10 positions matching TRBD2. The CDR3 consists of 18 residues. From germline, CDR1 is MGHRA and CDR2 YSYEKL. Trimming removed 1 base from V and 5 bases from J; junction bases left unmatched: 13. The CDR3 loop is CASSQAPGAGGGTETQYF. The CDR3 DNA is TGCGCCAGCAGCCAAGCACCCGGAGCGGGGGGGGGCACGGAGACCCAGTACTTC.

V usage is TRBV11-2 and J usage is TRBJ1-3, with D unresolved. Trimming pared 3 bases from V and 0 bases from J, leaving 15 bases between. The CDR3 contains 17 residues. Germline V lookup: CDR1 SGHAT, CDR2 FQNNGV. CDR3 sequence (DNA): TGTGCCAGCAGCTTCTCGGAACTTCCGAGCTCTGGAAACACCATATATTTT. It encodes CASSFSELPSSGNTIYF.

The rearrangement joins TRBV29-1 to TRBJ1-1; possibly TRBD1 for D (6 bases). Deletions cut 7 bases from V and 5 bases from J, with 17 bases between. The germline CDR1 and CDR2 sequences are SQVTM and ANQGSEA. The CDR3 length is 13 residues. CDR3 sequence reads: CSAGYQGRTEAFF. The CDR3, as DNA: TGCAGCGCTGGCTACCAGGGGAGGACTGAAGCTTTCTTT.

The chain couples TRBV30 to TRBJ1-6; D uncertain. Trimming shortened V by 2 bases and J by 5 bases, and 7 bases separated the two germline ends. CDR3 length: 13 amino acids. The germline V gene encodes CDR1 GTSNPN and CDR2 SVGIG (reference sequence). DNA for the CDR3: TGTGCCTGGAGTTCTCAAAATAATTCACCCCTCCACTTT. Its translation: CAWSSQNNSPLHF. The full variable domain, in which reference TRBV30 and TRBJ1-6 provide the parts outside the CDR3, is SQTIHQWPATLVQPVGSPLSLECTVEGTSNPNLYWYRQAAGRGLQLLFYSVGIGQISSEVPQNLSASRPQDRQFILSSKKLLLSDSGFYLCAWSSQNNSPLHFGNGTRLTVT.

This clone has a single count. The rearrangement joins TRBV7-2 to TRBJ1-2; 9 bases are shared with TRBD1. The V gene end was trimmed by 5 bases and the J gene end by 8 bases; junction bases not matched to a gene: 6. The length of the CDR3 is 13 residues. CDR1 is SGHTA and CDR2 is FQGNSA in the germline V gene. The CDR3 nucleotides are TGTGCCAGCAGCACCCGGACAGGGGACGGCTACACCTTC. This translates into CASSTRTGDGYTF.

There are a few counts of this clone. This chain uses TRBV7-9 with TRBJ2-2; 9 positions agree with TRBD2. Unmatched junction bases numbered 0, after V lost 1 base and J lost 3 bases. CDR3 length: 15 amino acids. Germline CDR1 is SEHNR and CDR2 is FQNEAQ (reference sequence). CDR3 DNA sequence: TGTGCCAGCAGCTTAGGGACTAGCGACACCGGGGAGCTGTTTTTT. It translates to CASSLGTSDTGELFF.

The chain recombines TRBV25-1 with TRBJ2-7; the D gene is possibly TRBD1 (5 bases). V was trimmed by 3 bases and J by 2 bases, leaving 11 bases between them. The germline V gene has CDR1 MGHDK and CDR2 SYGVNS. The CDR3 extends over 14 amino acids. The CDR3 here is CASSDYRFTYEQYF. The CDR3 DNA sequence: TGTGCCAGCAGTGATTACAGGTTTACCTACGAGCAGTACTTC.

This sequence joins TRBV2 and TRBJ2-7, with TRBD1 matching over 7 bases. CDR1 SNHLY and CDR2 FYNNEI come from the germline V gene. V shed 5 bases and J 1 base; nucleotides not matched to a gene: 5. The CDR3 totals 14 residues. As DNA, the CDR3 is TGTGCCAGCAGTCCACAGGGGATATCCTACGAGCAGTACTTC. Translated, it gives CASSPQGISYEQYF.

The chain links TRBV12-5 to TRBJ2-2, with no clear D. This CDR3 has 12 residues. Trimming left V 1 base short and J 6 bases short, with 3 bases between. Germline V gene sequence: CDR1 LGHNT, CDR2 FRNRAP. This chain's CDR3 is CASGLGPGELFF. The CDR3 DNA reads as TGTGCTAGTGGTTTGGGCCCCGGGGAGCTGTTTTTT.

The chain carries TRBV29-1 and TRBJ1-6, with TRBD1 identical over 7 bases. The germline gives CDR1 SQVTM, CDR2 ANQGSEA. The CDR3 length is 15 residues. J gave up 0 bases and V 5 bases, and 4 bases lay outside the gene matches. CDR3 sequence: CSVRDSSSYNSPLHF. As DNA, the CDR3 is TGCAGCGTTCGGGACAGTAGCTCCTATAATTCACCCCTCCACTTT.